These 17 T cell receptor beta chains originate from one sample sequenced in a study of breast tumors, draining lymph nodes, adjacent tissues. MiXCR, applied by TCRdb to the multiplex PCR reads, yields one record per CDR3 protein. The sample holds about 200,000 distinct CDR3 sequences, around 33% seen once. Samples came from axillary lymph nodes draining the breast cancer. The source material was axillary lymph node tissue. The receptors derive from a female donor with breast cancer. Some clones in this sample may be carry-over from other donors' samples.

This clonotype was found many times. This rearrangement joins TRBV12-3 or TRBV12-4 to TRBJ1-5; a possible D gene is TRBD1 (6 bases). This CDR3 comprises 14 residues. V was trimmed by 8 bases and J by 0 bases, leaving 11 bases between them. The DNA of the CDR3 is TGTGCCAGCGTCAGGGGTTCTAGCAATCAGCCCCAGCATTTT. It encodes CASVRGSSNQPQHF.

This clonotype was counted at least ten times. The genes are TRBV20-1 and TRBJ2-1; 7 nucleotides match TRBD1. The germline gives CDR1 DFQATT, CDR2 SNEGSKA (reference sequence). The CDR3 has 14 residues. V shed 6 bases, J shed 6 bases, and the junction held 11 bases outside the gene matches. Here the CDR3 reads CSAHKGAILNEQFF. The CDR3 DNA sequence: TGCAGTGCCCACAAGGGGGCCATTCTCAATGAGCAGTTCTTC.

The table lists this clonotype with many counts. The chain joins TRBV28 to TRBJ1-2, with D perhaps TRBD1 (5 bases). Trimming shortened V by 7 bases and J by 5 bases, and 14 bases separated the two germline ends. Per germline, CDR1 MDHEN and CDR2 SYDVKM. CDR3 length: 13 amino acids. DNA of the CDR3: TGTGCCAGCACCCCTGGGACGGCTTATGGCTACACCTTC. It encodes CASTPGTAYGYTF.

This clonotype was observed a few times. V is TRBV28 and J is TRBJ1-5; 8 nucleotides align to TRBD1. The CDR3 contains 16 residues. Germline V gene lookup returns CDR1 MDHEN and CDR2 SYDVKM. Trimming cost V 4 bases and J 5 bases; bases outside gene matches: 10. Here the CDR3 reads CASSSWTGIIHQPQHF. The CDR3, as DNA: TGTGCCAGCAGTTCATGGACAGGGATTATCCATCAGCCCCAGCATTTT.

This chain links TRBV6-2 or TRBV6-3 with TRBJ2-3, with D possibly matching TRBD2 (5 bases). The V and J ends lost 2 bases and 0 bases respectively, with 9 bases between them. The germline V gene has CDR1 MNHEY and CDR2 SVGEGT. This CDR3 has 15 residues. The CDR3 sequence: CASSYGPGSTDTQYF. CDR3 DNA: TGTGCCAGCAGTTACGGCCCGGGAAGCACAGATACGCAGTATTTT.

This clonotype was picked up many times. The chain uses TRBV9 and TRBJ2-3; 12 nucleotides align to TRBD2. The CDR3 spans 16 residues. Trimming took 0 bases from V and 5 from J; bases not matched to a gene: 4. Germline values: CDR1 SGDLS, CDR2 YYNGEE. CDR3 sequence (DNA): TGTGCCAGCAGCGTAGGACTAGCGGGAGCTGAAGATACGCAGTATTTT. It yields the protein CASSVGLAGAEDTQYF.

This clonotype showed up just a few times. This chain links TRBV27 with TRBJ2-5; D is ambiguous. Germline V gene lookup returns CDR1 MNHEY and CDR2 SMNVEV (reference sequence). V shed 2 bases and J shed 3 bases, with 7 bases lying between them. The CDR3 covers 13 residues. The CDR3 protein is CASSLGWKETQYF. CDR3 nucleotide sequence: TGTGCCAGCAGTTTAGGCTGGAAAGAGACCCAGTACTTC.

In this sample, this clonotype turned up many times. The chain links TRBV5-6 to TRBJ2-7, with TRBD1 matching 9 bases. Trimming at V came to 4 bases and at J to 3 bases, leaving 8 bases not matched to a gene. Germline CDR1 SGHDT, CDR2 YYEEEE. The length of the CDR3 is 15 residues. The CDR3 region has the DNA TGTGCCAGCAGCGGGCGCGGACAGGGGCGCTACGAGCAGTACTTC. This codes for CASSGRGQGRYEQYF.

The table lists this clonotype with many counts. This chain connects TRBV12-3 or TRBV12-4 to TRBJ2-1; D is possibly TRBD2 (5 bases). V lost 3 bases, J lost 0 bases, and 9 bases lay in between. The CDR3 runs to 15 residues. CDR3 sequence (DNA): TGTGCCAGCAGTTTTAGGGAGAGCTCCTACAATGAGCAGTTCTTC. Amino acids: CASSFRESSYNEQFF.

A word on this clonotype: As the CDR3 is not closed by the conserved phenylalanine or tryptophan, this likely results from a read error. Because the CDR3's place on the DNA is in doubt, the DNA is left out and the CDR3 is given as listed by TCRdb. The rearrangement links TRBV25-1 to TRBJ1-6. The germline V gene encodes CDR1 MGHDK and CDR2 SYGVNS. A total of 8 residues make up the CDR3, ends included. Here the CDR3 reads CATSTLSS.

As regards this clonotype: Its ends do not fully match the called genes, so a read error is possible. This chain links TRBV6-2 or TRBV6-3 with TRBJ2-7; 7 bases line up with TRBD1. CDR1 and CDR2 (germline): MNHEY, SVGEGT. The CDR3 is 17 amino acids. The CDR3 DNA is TGTGCCAGCAGTGACTCGCAGCCAGGGGGACGATCCTACGAGCAGTACTTC. The encoded protein is CASSDSQPGGRSYEQYF.

This clonotype was detected ten times or more. This CDR3 reads CASSLGGPYGYTF. The CDR3 coding sequence is TGTGCCAGCAGCTTAGGCGGACCTTATGGCTACACCTTC. This sequence joins TRBV7-6 and TRBJ1-2; D is unclear. Trimming took off 1 base at V and 5 bases at J, with 8 bases between the two ends. The CDR3 runs 13 residues. The germline CDR1 and CDR2 sequences are SGHVS and FNYEAQ.

The rearrangement joins TRBV27 to TRBJ2-7, with a weak D call TRBD1 (5 bases). CDR3 length: 14 residues. Germline V gene sequence: CDR1 MNHEY, CDR2 SMNVEV (reference sequence). V was clipped by 3 bases and J by 4 bases, with 13 bases between them. CDR3 in DNA: TGTGCCAGCAGTTTCTCGCAGGGTCAATACGAGCAGTACTTC. Protein: CASSFSQGQYEQYF.

V is TRBV7-2 and J is TRBJ2-1; a weak D match, TRBD1 (6 bases). The CDR3 has 13 amino acids. Germline V gene data show CDR1 as SGHTA and CDR2 as FQGNSA. The germline V and J ends were trimmed by 5 bases and 6 bases, with 11 bases remaining between them. The CDR3 loop reads CASSRGQINEQFF. CDR3 in DNA: TGTGCCAGCAGCCGGGGACAAATCAATGAGCAGTTCTTC. Filled out from reference TRBV7-2 and TRBJ2-1, the complete variable domain reads GAGVSQSPSNKVTEKGKDVELRCDPISGHTALYWYRQSLGQGLEFLIYFQGNSAPDKSGLPSDRFSAERTGGSVSTLTIQRTQQEDSAVYLCASSRGQINEQFFGPGTRLTVL.

On this clonotype: This may be a read error, as it is one base from a much larger clone. The chain is built from TRBV20-1 and TRBJ2-1; 7 bases agree with TRBD1. Per the germline V gene, CDR1 is DFQATT and CDR2 is SNEGSKA (reference sequence). The CDR3 has 14 amino acids. J gave up 9 bases and V 7 bases, and 15 bases lay outside the gene matches. The CDR3 region has the DNA TGCAGTGTTCCACAGGGGACGTCTAACACTGAGCAGTTCTTC. Protein: CSVPQGTSNTEQFF.

Worth noting for this clonotype: One junction end disagrees with the germline gene, perhaps due to a read error. The rearrangement uses TRBV20-1 and TRBJ1-1; no firm D call. The germline gives CDR1 DFQATT, CDR2 SNEGSKA (reference sequence). This CDR3 has 14 residues. In DNA, the CDR3 is TGCAGTGCTAATGGGCGGACCATGAACACTGGAGCTTTCTTT. Translated: CSANGRTMNTGAFF.

This clonotype was counted ten times or more. The chain uses TRBV7-9 and TRBJ2-3; D may be TRBD1 (5 bases). V shed 5 bases and J shed 2 bases, with 20 bases lying between them. This CDR3 contains 17 residues. Per germline, CDR1 SEHNR and CDR2 FQNEAQ (reference sequence). The CDR3 loop reads CASSTMDTTTITDTQYF. CDR3 bases: TGTGCCAGCAGCACGATGGACACCACCACCATCACAGATACGCAGTATTTT.